This entry describes one T cell receptor beta chain. Its antigen is still unknown. The data belong to a study of cytomegalovirus exposure and HLA in healthy donors. Study summary: Drawn from HLA-typed donors, 80 million to 95 million unique TCRs were held in an early data release. The study's findings and limits: Several of the most significant clusters were apparently associated with common viral pathogens in a later analysis. CMV serostatus was the only immune exposure information that was available.

V gave up 2 bases and J gave up 4 bases, with 23 bases separating them. CDR1 and CDR2 from the germline V gene are MNHNS and SASEGT. This CDR3 spans 18 amino acids. Whereas donors were nominally healthy upon sampling, unrecorded immune exposures were probable. Researchers ran the PCR with 60 Vbeta and 13 Jbeta primers. Repertoires were generated with immunoSEQ multiplex PCR, while TCRdb's copy carries only in-frame clones and drops some. The sample contains tens of thousands of clones, 71% of which appear only once. The TCR was taken from a man aged 45-65 years in good health and CMV-seropositive. The chain links TRBV6-1 to TRBJ1-1, with D possibly being TRBD1 (6 bases). The sample consisted of PBMCs. The CDR3 sequence is CASSERRAVWQGITEAFF. CDR3 sequence (DNA): TGTGCCAGCAGTGAAAGAAGAGCCGTTTGGCAGGGGATCACTGAAGCTTTCTTT.